The clone carrying this TCR beta chain was counted between two and nine times. No antigen is known for it. These data originate in a study of T cell repertoires in cytomegalovirus infection. Study background: It was the public TCR beta signatures that indicated both CMV infection and matching HLA type. Study-level points and caveats: HLA-C-restricted CMV-specific TCR beta clonotypes were dominant in the ex vivo response.

CDR3 length: 16 residues. Trimming took 1 base from V and 10 from J; bases not matched to a gene: 11. Looked up from germline, CDR1 is LGHNA and CDR2 is YSLEER. MiXCR was run by TCRdb on the reads, yielding one entry per CDR3 protein. The sample gives about a million distinct CDR3 sequences, approximately 31% of which show up once; 13% is in the top ten. This receptor was identified in a human donor in good health (CMV status not recorded). Some clones in this sample may be carry-over from other donors' samples. Sequencing was performed on cultured CD8+ T cells from PBMCs, taken from culture after CMV antigen stimulation. The genes are TRBV4-3 and TRBJ1-1; 11 bases map to TRBD1. Here the CDR3 DNA reads TGCGCCAGCAGCCAAGCCGGTCCGGACAGGGGGCGGGGAGCTTTCTTT. It yields the protein CASSQAGPDRGRGAFF.